This T cell receptor (beta chain) is drawn from a study of response to subunit inactivated influenza vaccine. TCRdb re-analysed the RT-PCR reads in MiXCR, keeping a single row per CDR3 protein. Altogether 450,000 to 700,000 distinct CDR3 sequences are present, 14% being singletons, with the ten largest covering around 10%. CDR3 length: 14 amino acids. J gave up 2 bases and V 5 bases, and 5 bases lay outside the gene matches. CDR1 is LNHNV and CDR2 is YYDKDF in the germline V gene (reference sequence). Whole-study findings and limits: That few new T cells are recruited by each seasonal influenza vaccination was the authors' suggestion.

Only a few counts were recorded for this clonotype. Its antigen remains unknown. The receptor's source is a middle-aged man who received an inactivated influenza vaccine. Here the sequenced sample was PBMCs from blood, taken 11 to 12 days after vaccination. The chain has TRBV15 and TRBJ2-7, with TRBD1 matching over 8 bases. The CDR3 spells CATSPRTGTYEQYF. DNA of the CDR3: TGTGCCACCAGCCCTCGGACAGGGACCTACGAGCAGTACTTC.